A few counts support the clone carrying this T cell receptor (beta chain). The sample originates from a study of T-cell memory formation after mild COVID-19. TCRdb analysed the 5' RACE reads with MiXCR anew, one entry per CDR3 protein. The data show about 200,000 distinct CDR3 sequences, around 9.1% seen once. V lost 5 bases and J 1 base, leaving 12 bases between the germline ends. This CDR3 has 15 residues. CDR1 and CDR2 (germline): SGHAT, FQNNGV. The V and J genes are TRBV11-2 and TRBJ1-5; unclear D gene. This TCR was recovered from a man aged 18 to 30 who had mild COVID-19 (a few samples of this study predate the infection). Cell type and time point are not known. The sample consisted of PBMCs or a T cell subset sorted from them (not recorded which). The CDR3 sequence: CASSPLGESNQPQHF. The CDR3 nucleotides are TGTGCCAGCAGCCCCCTTGGGGAAAGCAATCAGCCCCAGCATTTT.